Below, one T cell receptor (beta chain) is given with its context. Its specificity is not known. The sample is drawn from a study of T cell responses to AZD1222 COVID-19 vaccine. Whole-study findings and limits: Among the donors, most were white British and more were female, and clonal diversity was possibly underestimated. Unmutated regions of variants are reportedly targeted by nearly half of spike-specific TCRs.

The repertoire was sequenced with immunoSEQ multiplex PCR; TCRdb's copy has only in-frame clones and lacks some. The sample consists of over 150,000 clones, 75% to 95% of them appearing once. CDR1 is MNHEY and CDR2 is SVGEGT in the germline V gene. The V gene lost 0 bases and the J gene lost 0 bases, with 5 bases spanning the gap. There are 14 residues in the CDR3. The clonotype was recovered from an adult in good health. V and J are TRBV6-2 or TRBV6-3 and TRBJ1-1; D perhaps matches TRBD1 (5 bases). Sequencing used peripheral blood, obtained on day 0 of AZD1222 vaccination. The CDR3 nucleotides read TGTGCCAGCAGTTACTCGACAGTGAACACTGAAGCTTTCTTT. Amino acids: CASSYSTVNTEAFF.